This T cell receptor (beta chain) came from a study of cytomegalovirus exposure and HLA in healthy donors. Study-wide findings and caveats: Owing to their indistinguishability, certain V segments, notably TRBV6-2 and TRBV6-3, were excluded.

Per germline, CDR1 MDHEN and CDR2 SYDVKM. The CDR3 has 15 amino acids. V was trimmed by 1 base and J by 3 bases, leaving 11 bases between them. In the case of this clone: What it binds is not known. Other DNA sequences of this sample code for an identical CDR3.

Vbeta (60) and Jbeta (13) primers were used in the PCR. Generated by immunoSEQ multiplex PCR, the TCRdb table keeps only in-frame clones and is missing some. The table shows fewer than 110,000 clones, with roughly 80% occurring only once. The sample was PBMCs. This TCR derives from a man aged 50 to 59 in good health and CMV-seropositive. The chain couples TRBV28 to TRBJ2-3; possibly TRBD1 for D (5 bases). The CDR3 region is CASSLSRGGTDTQYF. In DNA, the CDR3 is TGTGCCAGCAGTTTATCTAGGGGTGGGACAGATACGCAGTATTTT.